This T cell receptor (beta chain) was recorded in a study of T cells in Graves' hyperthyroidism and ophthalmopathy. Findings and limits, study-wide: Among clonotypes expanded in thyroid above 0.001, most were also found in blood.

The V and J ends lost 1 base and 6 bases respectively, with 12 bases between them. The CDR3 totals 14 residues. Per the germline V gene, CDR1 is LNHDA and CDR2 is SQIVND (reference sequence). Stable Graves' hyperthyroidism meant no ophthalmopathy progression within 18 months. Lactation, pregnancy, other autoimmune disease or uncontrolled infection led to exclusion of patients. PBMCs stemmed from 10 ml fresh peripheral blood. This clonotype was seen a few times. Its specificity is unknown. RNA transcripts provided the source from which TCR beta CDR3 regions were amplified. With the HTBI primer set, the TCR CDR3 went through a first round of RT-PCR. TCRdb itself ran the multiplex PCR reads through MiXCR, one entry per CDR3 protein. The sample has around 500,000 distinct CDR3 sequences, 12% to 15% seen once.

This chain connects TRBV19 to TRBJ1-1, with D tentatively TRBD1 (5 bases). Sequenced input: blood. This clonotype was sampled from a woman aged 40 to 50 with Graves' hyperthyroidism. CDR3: CASSIGGTSAEAFF. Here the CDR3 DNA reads TGTGCCAGTAGTATAGGAGGGACGAGCGCTGAAGCTTTCTTT.